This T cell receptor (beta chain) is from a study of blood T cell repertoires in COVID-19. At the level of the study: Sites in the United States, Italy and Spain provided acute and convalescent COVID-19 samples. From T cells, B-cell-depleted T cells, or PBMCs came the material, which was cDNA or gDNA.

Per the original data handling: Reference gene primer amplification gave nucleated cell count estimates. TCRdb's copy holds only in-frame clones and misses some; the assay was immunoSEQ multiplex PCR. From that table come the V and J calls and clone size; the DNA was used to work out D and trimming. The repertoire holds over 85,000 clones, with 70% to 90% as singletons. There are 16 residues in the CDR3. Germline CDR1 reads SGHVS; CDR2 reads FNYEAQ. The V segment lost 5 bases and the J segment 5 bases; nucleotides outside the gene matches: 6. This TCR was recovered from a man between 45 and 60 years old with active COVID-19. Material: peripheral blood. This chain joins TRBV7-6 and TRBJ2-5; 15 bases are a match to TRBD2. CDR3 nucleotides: TGTGCCAGCAGCCCCTCGGGACTAGCGGGGGGCGAGACCCAGTACTTC. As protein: CASSPSGLAGGETQYF.